What follows describes a single TCR beta chain. The repertoire was sequenced with immunoSEQ multiplex PCR; TCRdb's copy has only in-frame clones and lacks some. The sample consists of approximately 70,000 clones, about four fifths of them appearing once. The V end was cut by 4 bases, the J end by 0 bases, with 16 bases between. CDR3 size: 17 residues. Germline CDR1 MDHEN, CDR2 SYDVKM. This sample was taken from a study of OX40 agonist ivuxolimab in advanced cancers. The chain uses TRBV28 and TRBJ2-1; no reliable D call. This material consisted of CD4+ or CD8+ T cells sorted from blood, taken in a trial of the OX40 agonist ivuxolimab. This TCR was sampled from an adult with an advanced solid tumor such as melanoma, head and neck, liver or kidney cancer. The CDR3 DNA sequence: TGTGCCAGCAGTTCCCACTCACTGGCGAGCTCCTACAATGAGCAGTTCTTC. Protein product: CASSSHSLASSYNEQFF.